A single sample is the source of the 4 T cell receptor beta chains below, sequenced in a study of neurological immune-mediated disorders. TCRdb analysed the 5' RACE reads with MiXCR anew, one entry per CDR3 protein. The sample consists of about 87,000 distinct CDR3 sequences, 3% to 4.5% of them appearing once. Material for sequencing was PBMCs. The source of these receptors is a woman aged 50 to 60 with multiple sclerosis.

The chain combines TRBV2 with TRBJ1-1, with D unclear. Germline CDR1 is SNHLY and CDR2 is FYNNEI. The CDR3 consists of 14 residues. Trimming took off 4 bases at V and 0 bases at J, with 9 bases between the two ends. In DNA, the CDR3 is TGTGCCAGCAGTGTGGCAGAGATGAACACTGAAGCTTTCTTT. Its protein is CASSVAEMNTEAFF.

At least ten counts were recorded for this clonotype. The CDR3, as DNA: TGTGCCATCAGGGGAACGGGACAGGGGGCTTTATCTCCCCACAATGAGCAGTTCTTC. Translation: CAIRGTGQGALSPHNEQFF. The chain joins TRBV10-3 to TRBJ2-1; 12 bases agree with TRBD1. The CDR3 is 19 amino acids. Looked up from germline, CDR1 is ENHRY and CDR2 is SYGVKD. V shed 6 bases, J shed 5 bases, and the junction held 17 bases outside the gene matches.

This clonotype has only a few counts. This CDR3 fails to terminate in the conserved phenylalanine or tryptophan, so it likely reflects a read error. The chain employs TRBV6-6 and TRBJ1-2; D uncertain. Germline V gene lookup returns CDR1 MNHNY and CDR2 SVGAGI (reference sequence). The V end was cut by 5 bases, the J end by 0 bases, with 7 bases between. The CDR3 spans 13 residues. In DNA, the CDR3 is TGTGCCAGCAGTCGGACCTCTAACTATGGCTACACCTGC. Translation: CASSRTSNYGYTC.

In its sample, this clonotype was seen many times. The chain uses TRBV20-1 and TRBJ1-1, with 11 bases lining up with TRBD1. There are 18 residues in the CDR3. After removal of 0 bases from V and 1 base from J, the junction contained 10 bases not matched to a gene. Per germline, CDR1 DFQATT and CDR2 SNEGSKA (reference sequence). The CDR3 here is CSARDAGQGVPPNTEAFF. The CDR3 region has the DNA TGCAGTGCTAGAGATGCGGGACAGGGGGTACCTCCGAACACTGAAGCTTTCTTT.